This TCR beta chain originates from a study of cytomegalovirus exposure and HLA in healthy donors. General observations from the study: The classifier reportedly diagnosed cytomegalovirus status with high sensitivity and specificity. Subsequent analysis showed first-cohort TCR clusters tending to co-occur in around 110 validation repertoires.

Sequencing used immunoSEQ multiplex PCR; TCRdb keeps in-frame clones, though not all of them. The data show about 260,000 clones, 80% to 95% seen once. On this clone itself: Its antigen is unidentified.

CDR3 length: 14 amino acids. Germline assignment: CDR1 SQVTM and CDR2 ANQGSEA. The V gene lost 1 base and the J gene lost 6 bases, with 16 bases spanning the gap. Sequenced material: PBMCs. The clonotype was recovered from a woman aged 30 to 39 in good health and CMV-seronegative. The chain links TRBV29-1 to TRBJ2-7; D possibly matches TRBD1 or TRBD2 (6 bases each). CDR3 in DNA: TGCAGCGTTGAAGGGGCGGGGTGGGGGCTCGAGCAGTACTTC. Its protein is CSVEGAGWGLEQYF.